One and the same sample provided the 32 T cell receptor beta chains below, sequenced in a study of CD8 T cells in Susac syndrome. Random hexamers were used to reverse transcribe 0.5 to 1 ug of RNA. TCRdb fed the immunoSEQ multiplex PCR reads into MiXCR, producing one record per CDR3 protein. This table has over 65,000 distinct CDR3 sequences, roughly 91% appearing once. Sequenced input: CD4+ T cells from PBMCs. The origin of the receptors is a human donor with Susac syndrome.

This sequence joins TRBV19 and TRBJ1-1, with D maybe TRBD1 (6 bases). Between the trimmed V and J ends, which lost 7 bases and 1 base, there was a span of 13 bases. This CDR3 has 14 amino acids. Germline-derived CDR1 and CDR2 are LNHDA and SQIVND (reference sequence). In DNA form, the CDR3 reads TGTGCCAGTATGGAGTGGGGGGCGAACACTGAAGCTTTCTTT. Amino acids: CASMEWGANTEAFF.

The V and J genes are TRBV4-2 and TRBJ1-2; D is uncertain. This CDR3 has 17 amino acids. V lost 0 bases and J 4 bases, leaving 18 bases between the germline ends. The germline V gene encodes CDR1 LGHNA and CDR2 YNFKEQ. CDR3: CASSQDGGGREAYGYTF. The CDR3 DNA reads as TGTGCCAGCAGCCAAGATGGAGGCGGACGGGAGGCCTATGGCTACACCTTC.

The V gene is TRBV21-1, the J gene TRBJ2-7; TRBD2, the table's D call, lacks a check against the DNA. TRBV21-1 is given as a pseudogene. This CDR3 contains 14 residues. The CDR3 is CASSKKAAGSEQYF. CDR3 coding DNA: TGTGCCAGCAGCAAAAAGGCCGCGGGGAGCGAGCAGTACTTC.

J is TRBJ1-1 and V is TRBV12-3 or TRBV12-4; no clear D gene. Trimming took 5 bases from V and 8 from J, leaving 12 bases between them. This CDR3 spans 12 amino acids. In nucleotides, the CDR3 is TGTGCCAGCAGTGCCCTTCCGGGCGAAGCTTTCTTT. Protein product: CASSALPGEAFF.

The V call is TRBV30, the J call TRBJ1-4; 7 nucleotides match TRBD1. The germline CDR1 and CDR2 sequences are GTSNPN and SVGIG (reference sequence). The CDR3 extends over 16 amino acids. Unmatched junction bases numbered 12, after V lost 1 base and J lost 7 bases. This CDR3 reads CAWSGLGQAHPEKLFF. CDR3 in DNA: TGTGCCTGGAGTGGACTAGGACAGGCCCACCCTGAAAAACTGTTTTTT.

This clonotype was counted between two and nine times. CDR3 DNA: TGTGCCAGCAGTTACTCCGTCGATGAGCAGTTCTTC. Encoded protein: CASSYSVDEQFF. The chain links TRBV6-5 to TRBJ2-1; no clear D. V dropped 0 bases and J dropped 8 bases, with 5 bases sitting between them. Germline-derived CDR1 and CDR2 are MNHEY and SVGAGI. The CDR3 runs to 12 residues.

This clonotype showed up just once. V gene TRBV20-1 combines with J gene TRBJ1-2; D might be TRBD1 (5 bases). The CDR3 extends over 15 amino acids. The V end lost 5 bases, the J end lost 4 bases, and 20 bases lay between the germline ends. Germline V lookup: CDR1 DFQATT, CDR2 SNEGSKA (reference sequence). The CDR3 is CSAPPSGGTSYGYTF. The CDR3 DNA sequence: TGCAGTGCTCCCCCCTCGGGTGGGACTAGCTATGGCTACACCTTC.

The chain couples TRBV10-3 to TRBJ2-7; maybe TRBD2 (6 bases). This CDR3 comprises 14 residues. Trimming took off 1 base at V and 3 bases at J, with 10 bases between the two ends. Per germline, CDR1 ENHRY and CDR2 SYGVKD. CDR3 sequence reads: CAISEFGGGYEQYF. The DNA of the CDR3 is TGTGCCATCAGTGAGTTTGGGGGAGGCTACGAGCAGTACTTC.

The chain links TRBV20-1 to TRBJ2-5; 8 bases align to TRBD2. CDR1 and CDR2 from the germline V gene are DFQATT and SNEGSKA (reference sequence). Losses at the gene ends were 1 base for V and 3 bases for J; bases not matched to a gene: 7. This CDR3 is 15 amino acids long. In nucleotides, the CDR3 is TGCAGTGCTAGAGCTGGCGGGGGGTTGGAAGAGACCCAGTACTTC. This encodes CSARAGGGLEETQYF.

The chain is built from TRBV6-5 and TRBJ2-5, with D possibly TRBD1 on 6 matching bases. The CDR3 covers 13 residues. Trimming took off 6 bases at V and 5 bases at J, with 13 bases between the two ends. Germline CDR1 MNHEY, CDR2 SVGAGI. CDR3 nucleotide sequence: TGTGCCAGCAGCCGACAGGTGTGGGAGACCCAGTACTTC. It is translated as CASSRQVWETQYF.

The chain employs TRBV18 and TRBJ2-7; TRBD2 matches 15 bases. In germline, CDR1 is KGHSH, CDR2 LQKENI. CDR3 length: 16 residues. The V and J ends lost 4 bases and 6 bases, in that order; junction bases with no gene match: 7. CDR3 sequence: CASSQPGLAGGSEQYF. CDR3 coding DNA: TGTGCCAGCTCACAACCGGGACTAGCGGGAGGTAGCGAGCAGTACTTC.

V gene TRBV30 combines with J gene TRBJ1-5, with D maybe TRBD1 (5 bases). Trimming took off 5 bases at V and 7 bases at J, with 15 bases between the two ends. Germline V gene lookup returns CDR1 GTSNPN and CDR2 SVGIG (reference sequence). There are 13 residues in the CDR3. CDR3 loop: CAWDRGMGQPQHF. CDR3 DNA: TGTGCCTGGGATAGGGGTATGGGACAGCCCCAGCATTTT.

The chain couples TRBV3-1 to TRBJ2-3; unclear D gene. CDR3 length: 15 amino acids. Germline lookup yields CDR1 LGHDT and CDR2 YNNKEL (reference sequence). V was cut by 0 bases and J by 2 bases, with 9 bases left in between. The CDR3 region has the DNA TGTGCCAGCAGCCAAGATCGGCTATACACAGATACGCAGTATTTT. Translated, it gives CASSQDRLYTDTQYF.

CDR3 sequence (DNA): TGTGCCAGCAGCTTATTCCCTAGCGGGGGACAAGAGACCCAGTACTTC. Encoded protein: CASSLFPSGGQETQYF. The chain joins TRBV7-2 to TRBJ2-5; 10 bases line up with TRBD2. The CDR3 has 16 amino acids. Trimming took 2 bases from V and 2 from J; bases not matched to a gene: 5. Germline values: CDR1 SGHTA, CDR2 FQGNSA.

The V call is TRBV19, the J call TRBJ2-2; 7 bases are a match to TRBD1. With V trimmed by 5 bases and J by 6 bases, 6 bases remained unmatched. CDR1 is LNHDA, CDR2 SQIVND, per germline (reference sequence). The CDR3 contains 14 residues. Here the CDR3 DNA reads TGTGCCAGTAGTCTCCTCACAGGGGCCGGGGAGCTGTTTTTT. This codes for CASSLLTGAGELFF.

V gene TRBV5-1 combines with J gene TRBJ1-2; 7 bases map to TRBD1. Germline V gene sequence: CDR1 SGHRS, CDR2 YFSETQ. J gave up 5 bases and V 3 bases, and 7 bases lay outside the gene matches. The CDR3 contains 14 residues. CDR3 bases: TGCGCCAGCAGCTCCGAGACAGGGCGTTATGGCTACACCTTC. Its protein is CASSSETGRYGYTF. Combining the CDR3 with reference TRBV5-1 and TRBJ1-2 gives the whole variable domain KAGVTQTPRYLIKTRGQQVTLSCSPISGHRSVSWYQQTPGQGLQFLFEYFSETQRNKGNFPGRFSGRQFSNSRSEMNVSTLELGDSALYLCASSSETGRYGYTFGSGTRLTVV.

J is TRBJ2-2 and V is TRBV24-1; D gene ambiguous. The CDR3 extends over 11 amino acids. V was pared by 5 bases and J by 5 bases, with 2 bases between. Per germline, CDR1 KGHDR and CDR2 SFDVKD. The CDR3 here is CATSATGELFF. The CDR3 DNA is TGTGCCACCAGTGCGACCGGGGAGCTGTTTTTT.

This clonotype was detected only once. This chain links TRBV7-9 with TRBJ2-2; D unclear. Trimming stripped 1 base from V and 4 bases from J, with 7 bases between. The germline gives CDR1 SEHNR, CDR2 FQNEAQ (reference sequence). This CDR3 has 14 amino acids. CDR3 loop: CASSLGLSTGELFF. The DNA for the CDR3 is TGTGCCAGCAGCTTAGGCTTAAGCACCGGGGAGCTGTTTTTT.

This rearrangement joins TRBV7-6 to TRBJ2-5; TRBD2 is a possible D gene (5 bases). In germline, CDR1 is SGHVS, CDR2 FNYEAQ. V shed 5 bases and J shed 4 bases, with 11 bases lying between them. The CDR3 runs 13 residues. This CDR3 is CASSTGESETQYF. The CDR3 nucleotides are TGTGCCAGCAGCACCGGGGAGTCAGAGACCCAGTACTTC.

This clonotype appeared once. The V and J genes are TRBV28 and TRBJ2-1; tentative D call: TRBD2 (6 bases). Trimming left V 8 bases short and J 7 bases short, with 18 bases between. Germline V gene sequence: CDR1 MDHEN, CDR2 SYDVKM. The CDR3 covers 14 residues. The CDR3 DNA sequence: TGTGCCAGCCAGGGTAGCGGTATTAGGAATGAGCAGTTCTTC. As protein: CASQGSGIRNEQFF. Looking up the rest from reference TRBV28 and TRBJ2-1 gives the full variable domain: DVKVTQSSRYLVKRTGEKVFLECVQDMDHENMFWYRQDPGLGLRLIYFSYDVKMKEKGDIPEGYSVSREKKERFSLILESASTNQTSMYLCASQGSGIRNEQFFGPGTRLTVL.

This clonotype was observed a single time. The chain recombines TRBV20-1 with TRBJ2-5, with TRBD1 identical over 7 bases. From germline, CDR1 is DFQATT and CDR2 SNEGSKA (reference sequence). The CDR3 runs to 12 residues. V lost 6 bases to trimming and J lost 5 bases; unmatched junction nucleotides: 6. In nucleotides, the CDR3 is TGCAGTGCCGCAGGGGGAAGGGAGACCCAGTACTTC. This translates into CSAAGGRETQYF.

The chain uses TRBV11-2 and TRBJ2-3, with D unclear. The ends were cut back, 0 bases at V and 1 base at J, with 5 bases in the middle. Germline V lookup: CDR1 SGHAT, CDR2 FQNNGV. The CDR3 is 14 residues long. DNA for the CDR3: TGTGCCAGCAGCTTAGACGGTCGCACAGATACGCAGTATTTT. Amino acids: CASSLDGRTDTQYF. Combining the CDR3 with reference TRBV11-2 and TRBJ2-3 gives the whole variable domain EAGVAQSPRYKIIEKRQSVAFWCNPISGHATLYWYQQILGQGPKLLIQFQNNGVVDDSQLPKDRFSAERLKGVDSTLKIQPAKLEDSAVYLCASSLDGRTDTQYFGPGTRLTVL.

This clonotype was recorded only once. The chain couples TRBV4-2 to TRBJ2-1; 7 bases align to TRBD2. CDR1 and CDR2 from the germline V gene are LGHNA and YNFKEQ. The CDR3 length is 17 residues. Trimming removed 4 bases from V and 0 bases from J; junction bases left unmatched: 9. CDR3 nucleotides: TGTGCCAGCAGCCGTTGGGAGGGGACGAGCTCCTACAATGAGCAGTTCTTC. Translating gives CASSRWEGTSSYNEQFF.

This clonotype was detected only once. The V and J genes are TRBV11-2 and TRBJ2-5; 7 nucleotides line up with TRBD2. The germline V gene has CDR1 SGHAT and CDR2 FQNNGV. V gave up 5 bases and J gave up 4 bases; unmatched junction bases: 19. This CDR3 comprises 18 residues. The CDR3 nucleotides read TGTGCCAGCAGCGTTATGGGAGGGGACCCCCGAGGAGGAGAGACCCAGTACTTC. Its protein is CASSVMGGDPRGGETQYF.

The chain combines TRBV2 with TRBJ2-5, with D hard to call. The CDR3 is made up of 12 amino acids. V was cut by 4 bases and J by 5 bases, with 8 bases left in between. Per germline, CDR1 SNHLY and CDR2 FYNNEI. The CDR3 is CASSVLEETQYF. Here the CDR3 DNA reads TGTGCCAGCAGTGTACTTGAGGAGACCCAGTACTTC.

J is TRBJ1-5 and V is TRBV28, with a weak D call TRBD1 (5 bases). V shed 3 bases and J shed 3 bases, with 12 bases lying between them. The CDR3 runs to 15 residues. The germline CDR1 and CDR2 sequences are MDHEN and SYDVKM. CDR3 nucleotide sequence: TGTGCCAGCAGTTTGGGCAGGGCAACCAATCAGCCCCAGCATTTT. Translated: CASSLGRATNQPQHF. The full variable domain, with the rest looked up from reference TRBV28 and TRBJ1-5, is DVKVTQSSRYLVKRTGEKVFLECVQDMDHENMFWYRQDPGLGLRLIYFSYDVKMKEKGDIPEGYSVSREKKERFSLILESASTNQTSMYLCASSLGRATNQPQHFGDGTRLSIL.

This chain joins TRBV18 and TRBJ2-2; D is undetermined. Trimming removed 3 bases at V and 6 bases at J, with 11 bases between. This CDR3 is built from 14 residues. Germline CDR1 and CDR2: KGHSH and LQKENI. CDR3 sequence (DNA): TGTGCCAGCTCACCGACTCAAAGGGCCGGGGAGCTGTTTTTT. Its protein product is CASSPTQRAGELFF.

The chain combines TRBV11-2 with TRBJ1-5, with TRBD1 as a possible D gene (5 bases). The CDR3 loop spans 13 amino acids. Germline V gene lookup returns CDR1 SGHAT and CDR2 FQNNGV. V lost 8 bases, J lost 3 bases, and 11 bases lay in between. CDR3 DNA sequence: TGTGCCAGCGGGGGTGGGCCCAATCAGCCCCAGCATTTT. Protein product: CASGGGPNQPQHF.

The rearrangement joins TRBV27 to TRBJ1-5, with D hard to call. Trimming took 0 bases from V and 0 from J, leaving 6 bases between them. The germline V gene has CDR1 MNHEY and CDR2 SMNVEV (reference sequence). The length of the CDR3 is 15 residues. This chain's CDR3 is CASSLSRHSNQPQHF. The CDR3 region has the DNA TGTGCCAGCAGTTTATCGAGGCATAGCAATCAGCCCCAGCATTTT.

The chain recombines TRBV19 with TRBJ1-2; 7 bases align to TRBD1. CDR1 is LNHDA, CDR2 SQIVND, per germline (reference sequence). V lost 0 bases to trimming and J lost 2 bases; unmatched junction nucleotides: 0. The CDR3 spans 14 residues. This CDR3 reads CASSIETGNYGYTF. CDR3 DNA: TGTGCCAGTAGTATAGAGACAGGGAACTATGGCTACACCTTC.

V is TRBV6-5 and J is TRBJ2-7; 10 bases line up with TRBD1. Germline loops: CDR1 MNHEY, CDR2 SVGAGI. This CDR3 is 16 amino acids long. Losses at the gene ends were 2 bases for V and 7 bases for J; bases not matched to a gene: 11. CDR3 DNA sequence: TGTGCCAGCAGTTACGAGTACCGGGACAGGGGTTGGGAGCAGTACTTC. It specifies CASSYEYRDRGWEQYF.

J is TRBJ2-1 and V is TRBV4-2, with D perhaps TRBD2 (5 bases). Germline values: CDR1 LGHNA, CDR2 YNFKEQ. V was pared by 0 bases and J by 0 bases, with 12 bases between. The CDR3 length is 17 residues. CDR3 residues: CASSQDADSSSYNEQFF. The DNA of the CDR3 is TGTGCCAGCAGCCAAGATGCGGACTCCTCCTCCTACAATGAGCAGTTCTTC.